The present entry profiles one T cell receptor beta chain with its context. The target antigen is unknown. This entry is derived from a study of STAT5B mutations in CD4+ large granular lymphocyte leukemia. Study at large: Among healthy controls, a particular HLA allele went with more CDR3 'QG' motifs. Findings and limits, study-wide: Compared with healthy controls (2/35), patient top clones favored TRBV06 (8/27). Around 25% of private leukemic clonotypes occurred rarely in other patients' non-leukemic repertoires.

As originally analysed: Lowest detectable productive clonotype frequency was 2.59 x 10-5. Sequencing used immunoSEQ multiplex PCR; TCRdb keeps in-frame clones, though not all of them. V, J and clone size derive from that table, while D and trimming were established from the DNA sequence. Of tens of thousands of clones listed, 81% are singletons. The V end was cut by 6 bases, the J end by 4 bases, with 15 bases between. CDR1 and CDR2 from the germline V gene are SGHNT and YENEEA. The CDR3 covers 14 residues. This chain connects TRBV11-3 to TRBJ1-1, with a possible D match to TRBD1 (5 bases). Sequencing was performed on CD4+ T cells from blood buffy coats. The receptor was derived from a human donor in good health. The CDR3 here is CASRMGQGSTEAFF. The CDR3 region has the DNA TGTGCCAGCAGGATGGGGCAGGGCAGCACTGAAGCTTTCTTT.